The 3 T cell receptor beta chains in this list originate from one sample, sequenced in a study of blood T cell repertoires in COVID-19. The repertoire was sequenced with immunoSEQ multiplex PCR; TCRdb's copy has only in-frame clones and lacks some. The data show roughly 300,000 clones, around 87% seen once. Material: peripheral blood. The origin of the receptors is a woman in her forties or fifties who had recovered from COVID-19.

There are a few counts of this clone. Additional DNA sequences in this sample encode the identical CDR3. The V gene is TRBV6-5, the J gene TRBJ1-2; weak D call: TRBD1 (6 bases). The CDR3 has 12 amino acids. Deletions cut 7 bases from V and 2 bases from J, with 8 bases between. From germline, CDR1 is MNHEY and CDR2 SVGAGI. The CDR3 spells CASKGENYGYTF. CDR3 sequence (DNA): TGTGCCAGCAAGGGGGAGAACTATGGCTACACCTTC.

J is TRBJ2-7 and V is TRBV27; 7 positions agree with TRBD2. The ends lost 0 bases at V and 2 bases at J; junction bases unmatched: 4. The germline V gene encodes CDR1 MNHEY and CDR2 SMNVEV (reference sequence). This CDR3 spans 15 amino acids. CDR3 sequence (DNA): TGTGCCAGCAGTTTATCGTTGGGGGGGACCTACGAGCAGTACTTC. Encoded protein: CASSLSLGGTYEQYF.

This chain connects TRBV29-1 to TRBJ1-2, with a possible D match to TRBD1 (5 bases). In germline, CDR1 is SQVTM, CDR2 ANQGSEA. Trimming took 6 bases from V and 7 from J, leaving 15 bases between them. This CDR3 contains 12 residues. CDR3 DNA: TGCAGCGTCGCCGGGGGGTCTCTTGGCTACACCTTC. This codes for CSVAGGSLGYTF.